Given below is one T cell receptor (beta chain) in context. Its target is not known. Time point: week 11, during vaccination. With topical imiquimod, each dose of the vaccine consisted of 300 ug of mutant IDH1 20-mer peptide. The sample belongs to a study of a mutant IDH1 vaccine in newly diagnosed glioma. About the research overall: Patients underwent eight vaccinations, which took place in weeks 1, 3, 5, 7, 11, 15, 19 and 23. Patients were started on vaccination 4-6 weeks after radiotherapy alone, or with temozolomide cycles. Previous care, which was radiotherapy, temozolomide, or both, most often involved both.

V was clipped by 0 bases and J by 6 bases, with 12 bases between them. Per germline, CDR1 PRHDT and CDR2 FYEKMQ (reference sequence). The CDR3 spans 14 residues. Whole-study findings and limits: Evidence of vaccine-induced immune responses was documented in 85% to 95% of patients.

Repertoires were generated with immunoSEQ multiplex PCR, while TCRdb's copy carries only in-frame clones and drops some. Among 57,000 or so clones listed, 84% were seen once. This receptor was identified in a man under 40 with glioma. The chain has TRBV13 and TRBJ2-7; no clear D gene. Source: PBMCs, taken from a glioma patient whose treatment included an IDH1 peptide vaccine. CDR3 DNA sequence: TGTGCCAGCAGCTTAGGGGATCCGTCGGGCGAGCAGTACTTC. It codes for CASSLGDPSGEQYF.